The rows below give T cell receptor beta chains drawn from one sample of a study of blood T cell repertoires in COVID-19. Clones were sequenced by immunoSEQ multiplex PCR, and TCRdb holds only the in-frame ones, with some missing. The sample has some 190,000 clones; about 85% are singletons. Sample: peripheral blood. These receptor sequences come from a woman aged 60 to 75 with acute or convalescent COVID-19. Each CDR3 is given with its conserved first and last residue. The order of the fields is J gene, D gene, V gene, clone size, CDR3 protein, CDR3 DNA. The D gene is left open where the match is weak. Rows may omit the clone size; those that give it use once, few, many or a size class.

>TRBJ1-3|NA|TRBV19|NA
CASSIVGVGNTIYF
TGTGCCAGTAGTATAGTAGGAGTTGGAAACACCATATATTTT
>TRBJ2-3|NA|TRBV9|NA
CASSPGGTDTQYF
TGTGCCAGCAGCCCCGGTGGCACAGATACGCAGTATTTT
>TRBJ1-3|NA|TRBV19|NA
CASWGTGEENTIYF
TGTGCCAGTTGGGGGACGGGAGAGGAAAACACCATATATTTT
>TRBJ1-1|TRBD1|TRBV4-1|NA
CASSQGQGNTEAFF
TGCGCCAGCAGCCAGGGACAGGGAAACACTGAAGCTTTCTTT
>TRBJ1-1|NA|TRBV20-1|once
CSASVSAEAFF
TGCAGTGCTAGCGTATCCGCTGAAGCTTTCTTT
>TRBJ1-2|NA|TRBV6-5|once
CASSYSVGINYGYTF
TGTGCCAGCAGTTACTCGGTCGGGATTAACTATGGCTACACCTTC
>TRBJ1-1|NA|TRBV12-3/TRBV12-4|NA
CASNRQGNTEAFF
TGTGCCAGCAACCGGCAGGGGAACACTGAAGCTTTCTTT
>TRBJ1-6|NA|TRBV19|NA
CASKETHRAISPLHF
TGTGCCAGTAAGGAGACGCACAGGGCAATTTCACCCCTCCACTTT
>TRBJ1-1|TRBD1|TRBV18|NA
CASSPTGGAATNTEAFF
TGTGCCAGCTCACCGACAGGGGGCGCGGCAACGAACACTGAAGCTTTCTTT
>TRBJ1-1|NA|TRBV29-1|NA
CSVFLRRFTEEAFF
TGCAGCGTTTTTCTTCGGAGGTTTACCGAGGAAGCTTTCTTT
>TRBJ2-7|TRBD2|TRBV30|NA
CAWSGTSYEQYF
TGTGCCTGGAGTGGGACTAGCTACGAGCAGTACTTC
>TRBJ1-6|TRBD1|TRBV7-9|once
CASSLDSGTGRFSARDF
TGTGCCAGCAGCTTAGATTCCGGGACAGGGCGTTTCTCGGCGCGGGATTTT
>TRBJ2-2|TRBD1|TRBV19|NA
CASIRGRGDGELFF
TGTGCCAGTATTAGGGGGCGTGGAGACGGGGAGCTGTTTTTT
>TRBJ2-1|TRBD2|TRBV4-1|NA
CASSQEGAGGKPEQFF
TGCGCCAGCAGCCAAGAGGGGGCGGGAGGGAAGCCTGAGCAGTTCTTC
>TRBJ1-2|NA|TRBV21-1|few
CASSSKQGYGYTF
TGTGCCAGCAGCAGCAAACAGGGGTATGGCTACACCTTC
>TRBJ1-5|NA|TRBV12-3/TRBV12-4|once
CASSFSGYQPQHF
TGTGCCAGCAGTTTCTCGGGGTATCAGCCCCAGCATTTT
>TRBJ2-2|TRBD1|TRBV18|NA
CASSRYSRTGGNTGELFF
TGTGCCAGCTCACGCTACTCTCGGACAGGCGGGAACACCGGGGAGCTGTTTTTT
>TRBJ2-1|NA|TRBV29-1|NA
CSVTGGQFF
TGCAGCGTGACAGGCGGGCAGTTCTTC
>TRBJ1-2|NA|TRBV28|NA
CASSRSGNYGYTF
TGTGCCAGCTCCCGTTCGGGAAACTATGGCTACACCTTC
>TRBJ1-1|NA|TRBV19|once
CASSLPGANTEAFF
TGTGCCAGTAGTCTGCCAGGGGCGAACACTGAAGCTTTCTTT
>TRBJ2-2|TRBD1|TRBV7-8|NA
CASSRTGGAPGELFF
TGTGCCAGCAGCCGGACAGGGGGCGCCCCCGGGGAGCTGTTTTTT
>TRBJ1-1|NA|TRBV7-6|NA
CASSLTTGSNTEAFF
TGTGCCAGCAGCTTGACGACAGGTTCGAACACTGAAGCTTTCTTT
>TRBJ1-2|NA|TRBV5-1|NA
CASSLDQRIGYTF
TGCGCCAGCAGCTTAGACCAGAGGATTGGCTACACCTTC